This TCR beta chain is drawn from a study of liver allograft versus peripheral blood T cells. For the study at large: Blood and transplanted-liver T cell receptor repertoires from recipients were compared. Study conclusions and caveats: Reports indicated that T cell receptor repertoires inside liver allografts differed from those in peripheral blood.

Germline V CDR1 and CDR2: MNHEY, SVGAGI. The length of the CDR3 is 15 residues. The V segment lost 5 bases and the J segment 8 bases; nucleotides outside the gene matches: 8. As concerns this clonotype: Its matching antigen is unknown. This sequence may be a read error, since a much larger clone differs from it by one base.

MiXCR was run by TCRdb on the reads, yielding one entry per CDR3 protein. The sample records some 4,000 distinct CDR3 sequences, about a sixth being singletons. This sequence was found in a human patient who had a liver transplant. Part of the T cells may come from the graft donor. V is TRBV6-5 and J is TRBJ1-6; 8 nucleotides align to TRBD1. The CDR3 DNA reads as TGTGCCAGCAGTGTGGCACAGGGGGGGGATTCACCCCTCCACTTT. The encoded protein is CASSVAQGGDSPLHF.